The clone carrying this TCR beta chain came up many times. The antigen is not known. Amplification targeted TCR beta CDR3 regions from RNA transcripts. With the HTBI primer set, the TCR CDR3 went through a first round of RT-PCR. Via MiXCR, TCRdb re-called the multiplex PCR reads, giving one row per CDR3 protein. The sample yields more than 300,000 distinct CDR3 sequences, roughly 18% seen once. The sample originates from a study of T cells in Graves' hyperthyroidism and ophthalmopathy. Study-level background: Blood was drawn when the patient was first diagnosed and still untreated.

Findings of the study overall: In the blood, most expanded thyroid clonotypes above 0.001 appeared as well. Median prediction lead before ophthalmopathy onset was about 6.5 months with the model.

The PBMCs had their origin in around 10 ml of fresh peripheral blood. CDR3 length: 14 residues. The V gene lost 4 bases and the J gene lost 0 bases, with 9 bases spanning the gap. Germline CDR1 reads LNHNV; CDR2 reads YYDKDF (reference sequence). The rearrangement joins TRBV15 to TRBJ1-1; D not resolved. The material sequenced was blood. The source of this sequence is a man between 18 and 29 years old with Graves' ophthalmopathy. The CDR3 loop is CATSTYELNTEAFF. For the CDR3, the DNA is TGTGCCACCAGCACCTACGAGCTGAACACTGAAGCTTTCTTT.